In its sample, the clone carrying this TCR beta chain was seen many times. The target antigen is unknown. The entry originates in a study of CD8 T cells in ankylosing spondylitis. TCRdb re-called the 5' RACE reads with MiXCR, one entry per CDR3 protein. The sample includes approximately 550,000 distinct CDR3 sequences, approximately 12% seen only once; the top ten take around 6.8%. Study results and limitations: Ankylosing spondylitis blood seemed to carry a telltale TCR beta motif made of about 8 highly homologous variants. Within matched ankylosing spondylitis synovial fluid, disease-linked clones were reportedly significantly enriched.

Unmatched junction bases numbered 6, after V lost 3 bases and J lost 4 bases. The CDR3 has 16 residues. The sequence was obtained from a male donor with ankylosing spondylitis. The rearrangement uses TRBV12-3 or TRBV12-4 and TRBJ2-6; 7 bases match TRBD1. The sample comprised blood, either unsorted or a sorted T cell fraction (not recorded which). The CDR3 DNA reads TGTGCCAGCAGTTTCAGAACAGGGGACGGGGCCAACGTCCTGACTTTC. Its translation is CASSFRTGDGANVLTF.